Described below is a single T cell receptor (beta chain) sequence and its context. Its antigen is not known. The source of the sample is a study of cytomegalovirus exposure and HLA in healthy donors. Study observations and caveats: Reportedly, a later analysis found an Asian-associated ancestry cluster had fewer N-insertions than the roughly 700-donor mean.

V gave up 2 bases and J gave up 1 base; unmatched junction bases: 7. The CDR3 contains 17 residues. From germline, CDR1 is PRHDT and CDR2 FYEKMQ (reference sequence). Primers for the PCR totalled 60 Vbeta and 13 Jbeta. Measured with immunoSEQ multiplex PCR; TCRdb has only the in-frame clones, and not every one. The sample includes about 170,000 clones, almost 85% of them seen just once. The receptor's source is a boy aged 2 to 10 in good health and CMV-seronegative. Sequencing was done on a sample of PBMCs. The chain joins TRBV13 to TRBJ2-1; 8 nucleotides match TRBD2. DNA of the CDR3: TGTGCCAGCAGCTTAAAGCTGGCTAGCGGGTCCTACAATGAGCAGTTCTTC. This encodes CASSLKLASGSYNEQFF.